The rows below give T cell receptor beta chains drawn from one sample of a study of blood T cell repertoires in COVID-19. The assay was immunoSEQ multiplex PCR, and TCRdb's table has in-frame clones only and misses some. The sample lists fewer than 110,000 clones, 85% occurring once. The specimen was peripheral blood. Receptor source: a woman in her seventies with active or convalescent COVID-19. CDR3s include the opening cysteine and the closing phenylalanine or tryptophan. The order of the fields is V gene, J gene, clone size, D gene, CDR3 protein, CDR3 DNA. A D gene is named only where the DNA matches it firmly. Part of the rows lack a size; the others show once, few, many or a class for expanded clones.

v_gene: TRBV11-3; j_gene: TRBJ2-3; abundance: -; d_gene: TRBD1; CDR3aa: CASSPRRQGPSTDTQYF; CDR3nt: TGTGCCAGCAGCCCGCGACGACAGGGGCCTAGCACAGATACGCAGTATTTT
v_gene: TRBV19; j_gene: TRBJ2-3; abundance: -; d_gene: -; CDR3aa: CASRSTTVRYTDTQYF; CDR3nt: TGTGCCAGTAGAAGCACTACCGTTCGCTACACAGATACGCAGTATTTT
v_gene: TRBV30; j_gene: TRBJ1-5; abundance: -; d_gene: -; CDR3aa: CAWSVRSNQPQHF; CDR3nt: TGTGCCTGGAGTGTACGTAGTAATCAGCCCCAGCATTTT
v_gene: TRBV7-2; j_gene: TRBJ2-1; abundance: -; d_gene: TRBD2; CDR3aa: CASSFTSGNYNEQFF; CDR3nt: TGTGCCAGCAGCTTCACTAGCGGGAACTACAATGAGCAGTTCTTC
v_gene: TRBV10-2; j_gene: TRBJ1-5; abundance: -; d_gene: -; CDR3aa: CASSETSGEGQPQHF; CDR3nt: TGCGCCAGCAGTGAGACGTCGGGAGAGGGTCAGCCCCAGCATTTT
v_gene: TRBV14; j_gene: TRBJ1-1; abundance: -; d_gene: -; CDR3aa: CASSQDLGGWNTEAFF; CDR3nt: TGTGCCAGCAGCCAAGACCTTGGCGGGTGGAACACTGAAGCTTTCTTT
v_gene: TRBV2; j_gene: TRBJ2-3; abundance: few; d_gene: -; CDR3aa: CASTTGTALSTDTQYF; CDR3nt: TGTGCCAGCACCACCGGGACTGCCCTTAGCACAGATACGCAGTATTTT
v_gene: TRBV4-2; j_gene: TRBJ1-6; abundance: -; d_gene: -; CDR3aa: CASSQVAGVQSSYNSPLHF; CDR3nt: TGTGCCAGCAGCCAAGTGGCGGGGGTTCAGAGCTCCTATAATTCACCCCTCCACTTT
v_gene: TRBV18; j_gene: TRBJ1-1; abundance: few; d_gene: TRBD1; CDR3aa: CASSPGQDTEAFF; CDR3nt: TGTGCCAGCTCTCCGGGACAGGACACTGAAGCTTTCTTT
v_gene: TRBV27; j_gene: TRBJ1-1; abundance: -; d_gene: TRBD1; CDR3aa: CASSPDRGAEAFF; CDR3nt: TGTGCCAGCAGTCCGGACAGGGGGGCAGAAGCTTTCTTT
v_gene: TRBV28; j_gene: TRBJ2-5; abundance: -; d_gene: -; CDR3aa: CASSLAHPGTQYF; CDR3nt: TGTGCCAGCAGTTTGGCGCACCCAGGGACCCAGTACTTC
v_gene: TRBV7-2; j_gene: TRBJ2-3; abundance: -; d_gene: -; CDR3aa: CASSPTPPQVRTDTQYF; CDR3nt: TGTGCCAGCAGCCCAACCCCTCCTCAGGTCCGCACAGATACGCAGTATTTT
v_gene: TRBV6-5; j_gene: TRBJ1-1; abundance: -; d_gene: TRBD1; CDR3aa: CASSTDRGAEAFF; CDR3nt: TGTGCCAGCAGTACGGACAGGGGCGCTGAAGCTTTCTTT
v_gene: TRBV5-1; j_gene: TRBJ2-7; abundance: -; d_gene: -; CDR3aa: CASSLDHSSYEQYF; CDR3nt: TGCGCCAGCAGCTTGGATCACAGCTCCTACGAGCAGTACTTC
v_gene: TRBV4-2; j_gene: TRBJ2-2; abundance: -; d_gene: -; CDR3aa: CASSQRRGAGTGELFF; CDR3nt: TGTGCCAGCAGCCAAAGGCGGGGTGCGGGGACCGGGGAGCTGTTTTTT
v_gene: TRBV11-2; j_gene: TRBJ1-2; abundance: -; d_gene: -; CDR3aa: CASSANRFNYGYTF; CDR3nt: TGTGCCAGCAGCGCAAACAGATTTAACTATGGCTACACCTTC
v_gene: TRBV29-1; j_gene: TRBJ2-7; abundance: few; d_gene: TRBD2; CDR3aa: CSVARAGGSSYEQYF; CDR3nt: TGCAGCGTTGCAAGGGCCGGGGGGAGCTCCTACGAGCAGTACTTC
v_gene: TRBV5-1; j_gene: TRBJ2-7; abundance: -; d_gene: -; CDR3aa: CASSLGGTLPEQYF; CDR3nt: TGCGCCAGCAGCTTGGGAGGGACTCTCCCCGAGCAGTACTTC
v_gene: TRBV2; j_gene: TRBJ1-1; abundance: -; d_gene: -; CDR3aa: CASSEGGGRLNTEAFF; CDR3nt: TGTGCCAGCAGTGAAGGGGGAGGGCGGTTGAACACTGAAGCTTTCTTT
v_gene: TRBV30; j_gene: TRBJ1-5; abundance: -; d_gene: -; CDR3aa: CAWSVRGVSNQPQHF; CDR3nt: TGTGCCTGGAGTGTACGGGGTGTTAGCAATCAGCCCCAGCATTTT
v_gene: TRBV25-1; j_gene: TRBJ2-5; abundance: -; d_gene: -; CDR3aa: CASSEAGRIQETQYF; CDR3nt: TGTGCCAGCAGTGAAGCGGGACGGATCCAAGAGACCCAGTACTTC
v_gene: TRBV5-4; j_gene: TRBJ1-1; abundance: -; d_gene: TRBD1; CDR3aa: CASSYATGGNTEAFF; CDR3nt: TGTGCCAGCAGTTACGCGACAGGGGGCAACACTGAAGCTTTCTTT
v_gene: TRBV5-4; j_gene: TRBJ2-7; abundance: -; d_gene: TRBD2; CDR3aa: CASSQLAGSSYEQYF; CDR3nt: TGTGCCAGCAGCCAACTAGCGGGGAGTTCCTACGAGCAGTACTTC
v_gene: TRBV30; j_gene: TRBJ1-5; abundance: few; d_gene: TRBD1; CDR3aa: CAWSRRQGAAVLRSNQPQHF; CDR3nt: TGTGCCTGGAGTCGGCGACAGGGGGCGGCGGTTCTCCGTAGCAATCAGCCCCAGCATTTT
v_gene: TRBV28; j_gene: TRBJ2-7; abundance: -; d_gene: TRBD1; CDR3aa: CASSPGTGTTYEQYF; CDR3nt: TGTGCCAGCAGTCCGGGGACAGGGACAACCTACGAGCAGTACTTC
v_gene: TRBV11-2; j_gene: TRBJ1-1; abundance: -; d_gene: -; CDR3aa: CASSASQGNTEAFF; CDR3nt: TGTGCCAGCAGCGCGAGCCAGGGTAACACTGAAGCTTTCTTT
v_gene: TRBV7-2; j_gene: TRBJ1-1; abundance: -; d_gene: -; CDR3aa: CASSLVPGNTEAFF; CDR3nt: TGTGCCAGCAGCTTAGTTCCGGGGAACACTGAAGCTTTCTTT
v_gene: TRBV12-3/TRBV12-4; j_gene: TRBJ2-3; abundance: -; d_gene: -; CDR3aa: CASSLRGTDTQYF; CDR3nt: TGTGCCAGCAGTTTAAGAGGCACAGATACGCAGTATTTT
v_gene: TRBV5-1; j_gene: TRBJ2-2; abundance: -; d_gene: -; CDR3aa: CASSSEGSANTGELFF; CDR3nt: TGCGCCAGCAGTTCAGAGGGCAGCGCGAACACCGGGGAGCTGTTTTTT
v_gene: TRBV24-1; j_gene: TRBJ1-1; abundance: -; d_gene: TRBD1; CDR3aa: CATSDTQSGGTEAFF; CDR3nt: TGTGCCACCAGTGATACCCAGTCAGGGGGCACTGAAGCTTTCTTT
v_gene: TRBV6-1; j_gene: TRBJ1-5; abundance: few; d_gene: TRBD1; CDR3aa: CASSESWDRGGQPQHF; CDR3nt: TGTGCCAGCAGTGAATCCTGGGACAGAGGCGGTCAGCCCCAGCATTTT
v_gene: TRBV4-1; j_gene: TRBJ2-3; abundance: -; d_gene: TRBD2; CDR3aa: CASSQALAGGIGTDTQYF; CDR3nt: TGCGCCAGCAGCCAAGCTCTAGCGGGAGGGATTGGCACAGATACGCAGTATTTT
v_gene: TRBV7-2; j_gene: TRBJ2-2; abundance: -; d_gene: -; CDR3aa: CASSLVESGELFF; CDR3nt: TGTGCCAGCAGCTTAGTTGAGTCCGGGGAGCTGTTTTTT
v_gene: TRBV5-1; j_gene: TRBJ2-6; abundance: -; d_gene: -; CDR3aa: CASSLGASGANVLTF; CDR3nt: TGCGCCAGCAGCTTGGGCGCCTCTGGGGCCAACGTCCTGACTTTC
v_gene: TRBV28; j_gene: TRBJ1-4; abundance: -; d_gene: TRBD1; CDR3aa: CASSPPGQEGEKLFF; CDR3nt: TGTGCCAGCAGCCCCCCCGGACAGGAAGGTGAAAAACTGTTTTTT
v_gene: TRBV27; j_gene: TRBJ1-2; abundance: -; d_gene: -; CDR3aa: CASSLVGRGYGYTF; CDR3nt: TGTGCCAGCAGTTTAGTGGGCCGGGGCTATGGCTACACCTTC
v_gene: TRBV9; j_gene: TRBJ2-7; abundance: -; d_gene: -; CDR3aa: CASSRVQGPPDGEQYF; CDR3nt: TGTGCCAGCAGCAGAGTACAGGGTCCCCCAGACGGGGAGCAGTACTTC
v_gene: TRBV7-9; j_gene: TRBJ2-1; abundance: -; d_gene: -; CDR3aa: CASSHTGSNEQFF; CDR3nt: TGTGCCAGCAGCCATACGGGATCCAATGAGCAGTTCTTC
v_gene: TRBV27; j_gene: TRBJ1-4; abundance: few; d_gene: -; CDR3aa: CASSFRGGEKLFF; CDR3nt: TGTGCCAGCAGTTTCCGCGGAGGCGAAAAACTGTTTTTT
v_gene: TRBV2; j_gene: TRBJ1-5; abundance: -; d_gene: -; CDR3aa: CASRAGLSNQPQHF; CDR3nt: TGTGCCAGCCGCGCCGGACTTTCCAATCAGCCCCAGCATTTT
v_gene: TRBV18; j_gene: TRBJ2-5; abundance: -; d_gene: TRBD2; CDR3aa: CASSRRTSGRFQETQYF; CDR3nt: TGTGCCAGCTCGAGAAGGACTAGCGGGAGGTTCCAAGAGACCCAGTACTTC
v_gene: TRBV15; j_gene: TRBJ1-4; abundance: -; d_gene: -; CDR3aa: CATSRQGATNEKLFF; CDR3nt: TGTGCCACCAGCAGACAGGGTGCAACTAATGAAAAACTGTTTTTT
v_gene: TRBV3-1/TRBV3-2; j_gene: TRBJ1-1; abundance: -; d_gene: TRBD1; CDR3aa: CASSQGDSEAFF; CDR3nt: TGTGCCAGCAGCCAAGGGGACAGTGAAGCTTTCTTT
v_gene: TRBV11-2; j_gene: TRBJ2-6; abundance: -; d_gene: -; CDR3aa: CASSSESSGANVLTF; CDR3nt: TGTGCCAGCAGCTCCGAGAGCTCTGGGGCCAACGTCCTGACTTTC
v_gene: TRBV2; j_gene: TRBJ1-6; abundance: -; d_gene: -; CDR3aa: CASSEAWTTQNSPLHF; CDR3nt: TGTGCCAGCAGTGAAGCTTGGACAACGCAGAATTCACCCCTCCACTTT
v_gene: TRBV7-9; j_gene: TRBJ2-7; abundance: many; d_gene: TRBD2; CDR3aa: CASSPGAGKGEQYF; CDR3nt: TGTGCCAGCAGCCCGGGAGCGGGAAAGGGCGAGCAGTACTTC